Below, 7 T cell receptor beta chains from the same sample are listed, as sequenced in a study of T cell repertoires in cytomegalovirus infection. MiXCR was run by TCRdb on the reads, yielding one entry per CDR3 protein. This sample carries under 200,000 distinct CDR3 sequences, 28% of them seen once, and the ten largest clones take about 28%. The source material was PBMCs. These receptors were taken from a human donor in good health (CMV status not recorded). Some clones in this sample may be carry-over from other donors' samples.

This clonotype came up a few times. The CDR3: CAISSGSTNEKLFF. CDR3 DNA: TGTGCCATCAGTTCGGGTTCAACTAATGAAAAACTGTTTTTT. This chain connects TRBV10-3 to TRBJ1-4; D uncertain. Trimming removed 5 bases from V and 0 bases from J, with 7 bases in between. Germline CDR1 is ENHRY and CDR2 is SYGVKD. The CDR3 runs to 14 residues.

The chain has TRBV28 and TRBJ1-1; D uncertain. The CDR3 totals 16 residues. The germline gives CDR1 MDHEN, CDR2 SYDVKM. V dropped 4 bases and J dropped 1 base, with 16 bases sitting between them. CDR3 sequence reads: CASSSQWGRRNTEAFF. Here the CDR3 DNA reads TGTGCCAGCAGTTCCCAGTGGGGAAGACGGAACACTGAAGCTTTCTTT.

The CDR3 is CASSLWGGRSTDTQYF. In DNA form, the CDR3 reads TGTGCCAGCAGCTTATGGGGGGGCCGGAGCACAGATACGCAGTATTTT. The chain recombines TRBV7-3 with TRBJ2-3; D may be TRBD2 (7 bases). Germline values: CDR1 SGHTA, CDR2 FQGTGA. V shed 2 bases and J shed 0 bases, with 12 bases lying between them. The CDR3 sequence is 16 residues long. Using reference TRBV7-3 and TRBJ2-3 for the parts outside the CDR3, the full variable domain is GAGVSQTPSNKVTEKGKYVELRCDPISGHTALYWYRQSLGQGPEFLIYFQGTGAADDSGLPNDRFFAVRPEGSVSTLKIQRTERGDSAVYLCASSLWGGRSTDTQYFGPGTRLTVL.

This clonotype turned up a few times. The V call is TRBV5-4, the J call TRBJ1-1, with TRBD1 as a possible D gene (6 bases). V gave up 4 bases and J gave up 6 bases, with 22 bases separating them. The germline V gene has CDR1 SGHNT and CDR2 YYREEE (reference sequence). This CDR3 contains 16 residues. The CDR3 coding sequence is TGTGCCAGCAGCCAGGGTGGGGGGGCGACGGACGCTGAAGCTTTCTTT. Its protein is CASSQGGGATDAEAFF.

This clonotype was seen repeatedly, ten times or more. The chain employs TRBV14 and TRBJ2-1, with D perhaps given as TRBD1 or TRBD2 (6 bases each). Trimming removed 4 bases from V and 1 base from J, with 17 bases in between. The CDR3 has 17 amino acids. Germline lookup yields CDR1 SGHDN and CDR2 FVKESK. CDR3 protein: CASSPSTGAGSYNEQFF. The CDR3 DNA sequence: TGTGCCAGCAGCCCGTCCACGGGGGCAGGGTCCTACAATGAGCAGTTCTTC.

The rearrangement joins TRBV5-6 to TRBJ1-2; no clear D. From germline, CDR1 is SGHDT and CDR2 YYEEEE. V was trimmed by 4 bases and J by 8 bases, leaving 18 bases between them. The CDR3 loop spans 14 amino acids. Here the CDR3 reads CASSPSAAARGYTF. The CDR3 region has the DNA TGTGCCAGCAGCCCGTCGGCAGCGGCACGGGGCTACACCTTC.

This clonotype was recorded a few times. The CDR3 sequence: CASGSGMMRPGANVLTF. Here the CDR3 DNA reads TGTGCTAGTGGTTCCGGGATGATGCGTCCTGGGGCCAACGTCCTGACTTTC. The genes are TRBV12-5 and TRBJ2-6, with D possibly being TRBD2 (5 bases). V lost 4 bases and J lost 2, with 15 bases in between. Germline CDR1 LGHNT, CDR2 FRNRAP. The CDR3 extends over 17 amino acids.